This T cell receptor beta chain originates from a study of blood T cell repertoires in COVID-19. Original analysis: The authors estimated nucleated cell counts from reference gene primer amplification. Here immunoSEQ multiplex PCR was the method, and the copy in TCRdb shows in-frame clones only, minus some. V, J and clone size derive from that table, while D and trimming were established from the DNA sequence. The table records about 490,000 clones, 70% to 90% of them present only once. The V gene's germline CDR1 is SGHRS and CDR2 YFSETQ. V was clipped by 1 base and J by 4 bases, with 9 bases between them. This CDR3 spans 14 amino acids.

The rearrangement uses TRBV5-1 and TRBJ2-1; possible D gene TRBD2, 5 bases. This clonotype was obtained from a human donor in a cohort sampled during active COVID-19. The sample taken for sequencing was peripheral blood. As DNA, the CDR3 is TGCGCCAGCAGCTTGACCCCGGGGTACAATGAGCAGTTCTTC. It is translated as CASSLTPGYNEQFF.